The T cell receptor (beta chain) under discussion was sequenced for a study of OX40 agonist ivuxolimab in advanced cancers. Study summary: At doses from 0.01 to 10 mg/kg, patients were given intravenous ivuxolimab every 2 weeks. Study-level results: Expanded clones belonging to CD8+ T cells outnumbered, on average, those of CD4+.

V lost 7 bases and J lost 6, with 18 bases in between. The CDR3 has 15 amino acids. Germline V gene lookup returns CDR1 MNHNY and CDR2 SVGAGI (reference sequence). Generated by immunoSEQ multiplex PCR, the TCRdb table keeps only in-frame clones and is missing some. This table has roughly 67,000 clones, roughly 90% appearing once. It was autoimmune disease history or systemic immunosuppression that excluded patients. Note on this clone: Its antigen is not identified.

This sequence joins TRBV6-6 and TRBJ1-4; D ambiguous. The sequences come from CD4+ or CD8+ T cells sorted from blood, collected in a trial of the OX40 agonist ivuxolimab. This receptor was identified in an adult with an advanced solid tumor such as melanoma, head and neck, liver or kidney cancer. Here the CDR3 reads CASKTPGTRDEKLFF. In nucleotides, the CDR3 is TGTGCCAGCAAAACTCCAGGCACTAGGGATGAAAAACTGTTTTTT.